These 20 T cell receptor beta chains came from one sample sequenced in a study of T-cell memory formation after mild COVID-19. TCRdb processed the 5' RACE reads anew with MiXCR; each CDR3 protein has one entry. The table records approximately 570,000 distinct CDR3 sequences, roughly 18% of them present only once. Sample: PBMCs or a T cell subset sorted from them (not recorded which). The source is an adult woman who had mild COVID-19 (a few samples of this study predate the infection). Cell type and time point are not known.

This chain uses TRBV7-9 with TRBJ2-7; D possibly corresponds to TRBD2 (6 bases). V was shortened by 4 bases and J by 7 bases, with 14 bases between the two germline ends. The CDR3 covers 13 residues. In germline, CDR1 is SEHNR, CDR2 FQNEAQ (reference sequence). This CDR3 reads CASSYGGLGEQYF. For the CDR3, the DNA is TGTGCCAGCAGCTACGGGGGTCTAGGGGAGCAGTACTTC.

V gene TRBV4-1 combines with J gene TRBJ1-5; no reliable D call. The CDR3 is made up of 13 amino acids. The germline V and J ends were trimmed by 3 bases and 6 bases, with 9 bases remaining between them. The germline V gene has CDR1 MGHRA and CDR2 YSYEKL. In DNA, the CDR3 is TGCGCCAGCAGCCAGGAACCACGTCAGCCCCAGCATTTT. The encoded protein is CASSQEPRQPQHF.

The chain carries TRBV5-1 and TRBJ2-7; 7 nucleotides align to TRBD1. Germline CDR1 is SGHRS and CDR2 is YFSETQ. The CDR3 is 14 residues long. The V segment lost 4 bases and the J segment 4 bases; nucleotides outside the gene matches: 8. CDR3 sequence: CASSPTRQGYEQYF. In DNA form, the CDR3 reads TGCGCCAGCAGCCCCACCCGACAGGGATACGAGCAGTACTTC.

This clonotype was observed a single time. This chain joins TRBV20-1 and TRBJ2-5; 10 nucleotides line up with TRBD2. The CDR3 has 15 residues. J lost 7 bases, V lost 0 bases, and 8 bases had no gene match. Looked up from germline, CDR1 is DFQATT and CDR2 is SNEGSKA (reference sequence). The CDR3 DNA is TGCAGTGCTAGAGATCCACTAGCGGGGCCCGGGACCCAGTACTTC. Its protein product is CSARDPLAGPGTQYF.

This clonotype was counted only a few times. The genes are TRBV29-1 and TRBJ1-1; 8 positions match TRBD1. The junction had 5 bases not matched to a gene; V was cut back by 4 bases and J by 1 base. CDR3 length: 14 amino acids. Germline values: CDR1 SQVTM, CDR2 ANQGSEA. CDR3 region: CSVARGQANTEAFF. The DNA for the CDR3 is TGCAGCGTTGCCAGGGGACAGGCGAACACTGAAGCTTTCTTT.

This CDR3 is CASSPQTYEQYF. DNA for the CDR3: TGTGCCAGCAGCCCCCAAACTTACGAGCAGTACTTC. This chain uses TRBV7-2 with TRBJ2-7; no clear D gene. Per germline, CDR1 SGHTA and CDR2 FQGNSA. The CDR3 is made up of 12 amino acids. Trimming cost V 5 bases and J 4 bases, with 9 bases left between them.

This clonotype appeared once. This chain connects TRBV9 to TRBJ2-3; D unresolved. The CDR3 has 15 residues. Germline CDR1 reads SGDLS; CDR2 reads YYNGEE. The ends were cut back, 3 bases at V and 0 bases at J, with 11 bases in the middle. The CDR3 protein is CASSAWVESTDTQYF. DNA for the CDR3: TGTGCCAGCAGCGCATGGGTGGAAAGCACAGATACGCAGTATTTT.

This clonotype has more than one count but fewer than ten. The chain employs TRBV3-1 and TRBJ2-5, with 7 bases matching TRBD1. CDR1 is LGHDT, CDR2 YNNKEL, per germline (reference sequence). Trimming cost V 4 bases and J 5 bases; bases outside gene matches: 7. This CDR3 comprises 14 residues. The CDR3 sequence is CASSLKTRGETQYF. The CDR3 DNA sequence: TGTGCCAGCAGCCTAAAGACCAGGGGGGAGACCCAGTACTTC.

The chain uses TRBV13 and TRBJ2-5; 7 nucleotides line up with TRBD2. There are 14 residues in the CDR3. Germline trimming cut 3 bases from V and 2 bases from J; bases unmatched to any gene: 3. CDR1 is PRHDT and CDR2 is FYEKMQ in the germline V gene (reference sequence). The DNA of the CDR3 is TGTGCCAGCAGCTTCGGAGCGGGGCAAGAGACCCAGTACTTC. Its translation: CASSFGAGQETQYF.

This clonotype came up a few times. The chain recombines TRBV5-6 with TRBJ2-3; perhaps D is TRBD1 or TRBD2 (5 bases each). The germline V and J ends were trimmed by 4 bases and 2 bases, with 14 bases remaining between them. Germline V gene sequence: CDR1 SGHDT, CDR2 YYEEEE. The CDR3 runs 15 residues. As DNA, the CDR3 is TGTGCCAGCAGCCTCGGGACCCCCGCCACAGATACGCAGTATTTT. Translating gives CASSLGTPATDTQYF.

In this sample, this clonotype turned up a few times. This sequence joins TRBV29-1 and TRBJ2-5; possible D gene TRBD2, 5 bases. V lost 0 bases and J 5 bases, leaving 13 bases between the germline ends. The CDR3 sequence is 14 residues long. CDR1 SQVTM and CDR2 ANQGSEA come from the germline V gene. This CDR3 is CSVEDPLAGETQYF. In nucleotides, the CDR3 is TGCAGCGTTGAAGATCCTCTAGCTGGGGAGACCCAGTACTTC.

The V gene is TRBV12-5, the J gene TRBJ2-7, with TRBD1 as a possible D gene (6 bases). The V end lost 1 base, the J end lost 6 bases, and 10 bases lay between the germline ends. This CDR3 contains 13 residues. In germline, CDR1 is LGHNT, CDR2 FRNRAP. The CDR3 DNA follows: TGTGCTAGTGGTTTGGGGGACACCCCCGAGCAGTACTTC. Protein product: CASGLGDTPEQYF.

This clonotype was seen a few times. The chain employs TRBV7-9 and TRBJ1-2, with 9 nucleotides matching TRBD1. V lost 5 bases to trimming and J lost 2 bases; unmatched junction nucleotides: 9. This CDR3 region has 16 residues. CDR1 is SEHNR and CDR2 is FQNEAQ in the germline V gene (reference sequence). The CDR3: CASSTVTGGENYGYTF. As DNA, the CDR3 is TGTGCCAGCAGCACCGTAACAGGGGGCGAGAACTATGGCTACACCTTC.

The chain's CDR3 is CASRGDRVAEAFF. Here the CDR3 DNA reads TGTGCCAGCAGGGGAGACAGGGTAGCTGAAGCTTTCTTT. V is TRBV9 and J is TRBJ1-1; TRBD1 agrees at 7 bases. Germline CDR1 and CDR2: SGDLS and YYNGEE. Losses at the gene ends were 5 bases for V and 6 bases for J; bases not matched to a gene: 7. CDR3 length: 13 residues.

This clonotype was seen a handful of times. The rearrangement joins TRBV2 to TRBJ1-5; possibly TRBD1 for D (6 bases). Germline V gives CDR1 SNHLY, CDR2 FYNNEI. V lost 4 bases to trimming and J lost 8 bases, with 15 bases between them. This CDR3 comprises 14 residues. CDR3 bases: TGTGCCAGCAGTGGAGGGGGTTGGGGCGAGCCCCAGCATTTT. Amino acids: CASSGGGWGEPQHF.

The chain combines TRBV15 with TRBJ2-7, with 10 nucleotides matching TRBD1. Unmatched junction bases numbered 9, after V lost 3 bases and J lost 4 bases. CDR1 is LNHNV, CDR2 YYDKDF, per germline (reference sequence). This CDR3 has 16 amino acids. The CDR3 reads CATSRFKGTGVYEQYF. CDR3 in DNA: TGTGCCACCAGCAGGTTCAAGGGGACAGGGGTTTACGAGCAGTACTTC.

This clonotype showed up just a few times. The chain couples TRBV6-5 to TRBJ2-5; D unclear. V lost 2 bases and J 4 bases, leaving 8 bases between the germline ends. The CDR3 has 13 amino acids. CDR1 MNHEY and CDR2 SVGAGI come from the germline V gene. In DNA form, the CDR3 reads TGTGCCAGCAGTTACCGTTACGGAGAGACCCAGTACTTC. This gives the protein CASSYRYGETQYF.

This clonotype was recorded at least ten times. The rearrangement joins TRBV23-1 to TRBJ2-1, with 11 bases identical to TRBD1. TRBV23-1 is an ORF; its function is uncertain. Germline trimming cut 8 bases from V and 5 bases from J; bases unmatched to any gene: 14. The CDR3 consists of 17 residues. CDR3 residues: CASGQGAAASTNNEQFF. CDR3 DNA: TGCGCCAGCGGACAGGGGGCCGCCGCCAGCACCAACAATGAGCAGTTCTTC.

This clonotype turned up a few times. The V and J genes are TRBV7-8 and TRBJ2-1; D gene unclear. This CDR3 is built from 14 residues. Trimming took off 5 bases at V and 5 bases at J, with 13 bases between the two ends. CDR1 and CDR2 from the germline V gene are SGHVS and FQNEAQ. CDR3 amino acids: CASSTPPGDNEQFF. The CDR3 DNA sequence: TGTGCCAGCAGCACGCCCCCTGGCGACAATGAGCAGTTCTTC.

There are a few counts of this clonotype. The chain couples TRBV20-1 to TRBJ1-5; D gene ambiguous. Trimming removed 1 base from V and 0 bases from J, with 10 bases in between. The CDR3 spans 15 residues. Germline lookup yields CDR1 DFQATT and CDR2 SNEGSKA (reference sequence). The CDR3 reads CSARGTSLSNQPQHF. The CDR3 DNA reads TGCAGTGCTAGAGGCACATCCCTTAGCAATCAGCCCCAGCATTTT.